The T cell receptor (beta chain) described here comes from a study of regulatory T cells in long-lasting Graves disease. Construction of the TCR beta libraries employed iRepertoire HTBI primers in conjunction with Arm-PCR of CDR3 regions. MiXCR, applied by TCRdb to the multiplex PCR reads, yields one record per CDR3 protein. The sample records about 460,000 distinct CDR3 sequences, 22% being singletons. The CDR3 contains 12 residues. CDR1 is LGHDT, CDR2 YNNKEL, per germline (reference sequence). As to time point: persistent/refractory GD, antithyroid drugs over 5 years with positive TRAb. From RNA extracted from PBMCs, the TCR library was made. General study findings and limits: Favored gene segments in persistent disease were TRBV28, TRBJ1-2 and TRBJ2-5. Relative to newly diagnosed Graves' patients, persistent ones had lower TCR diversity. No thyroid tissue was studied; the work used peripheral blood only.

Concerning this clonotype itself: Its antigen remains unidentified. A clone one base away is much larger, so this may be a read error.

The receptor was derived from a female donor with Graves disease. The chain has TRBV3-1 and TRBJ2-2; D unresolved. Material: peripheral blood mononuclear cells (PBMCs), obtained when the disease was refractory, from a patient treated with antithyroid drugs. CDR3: CASRLFTEELFF. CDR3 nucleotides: TGTGCCAGCAGGCTCTTCACCGAGGAGCTGTTTTTT. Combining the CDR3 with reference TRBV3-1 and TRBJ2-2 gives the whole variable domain DTAVSQTPKYLVTQMGNDKSIKCEQNLGHDTMYWYKQDSKKFLKIMFSYNNKELIINETVPNRFSPKSPDKAHLNLHINSLELGDSAVYFCASRLFTEELFFGEGSRLTVL.